The T cell receptor (beta chain) described here comes from a study of blood T cell repertoires in COVID-19. Losses at the gene ends were 6 bases for V and 6 bases for J; bases not matched to a gene: 7. CDR1 ENHRY and CDR2 SYGVKD come from the germline V gene. The CDR3 runs to 14 residues. Produced via immunoSEQ multiplex PCR; TCRdb's table is partial and in-frame only. Counted here are 300,000 to 350,000 clones, roughly 88% occurring once; the ten biggest clones make up roughly 2%. Sequenced material: PBMCs or T cells enriched from blood (not recorded which). The chain uses TRBV10-3 and TRBJ2-3, with 9 bases aligning to TRBD1. This receptor was taken from a man aged 25-45 years who had recovered from COVID-19. The CDR3 coding sequence is TGTGCCATCAGGCCGACAGGGGGAAGGGATACGCAGTATTTT. Translation gives CAIRPTGGRDTQYF.